Described below is a single T cell receptor (beta chain) sequence and its context. Its antigen remains unknown. The V end lost 2 bases, the J end lost 8 bases, and 19 bases lay between the germline ends. The CDR3 is 15 residues long. CDR1 GTSNPN and CDR2 SVGIG come from the germline V gene (reference sequence). The protocol was immunoSEQ multiplex PCR, while the TCRdb copy is restricted to in-frame clones and leaves out a portion. The sample includes about 92,000 clones, around nine tenths seen only once; the top ten take about 6.3%. This record comes from a study of graft-versus-host responses after intestinal transplantation. Study-wide findings and caveats: Graft-donor T cell macrochimerism coincided with high graft-versus-host to host-versus-graft clonal ratios in allografts.

This chain uses TRBV30 with TRBJ2-1; a weak D match, TRBD2 (7 bases). Sequenced here: unstimulated CD8+ T cells sorted from spleen or lymph node cells, sampled before intestinal transplant. The sequence was collected from a human donor who received an intestinal transplant. In nucleotides, the CDR3 is TGTGCCTGGAGTTCAGCAGGGGAGGGTTTAGATGAGCAGTTCTTC. Translated: CAWSSAGEGLDEQFF.